One TCR beta chain is described in this entry. The PCR made use of 60 Vbeta and 13 Jbeta primers. Data came from immunoSEQ multiplex PCR; TCRdb stores just in-frame clones and leaves some out. The sample lists under 110,000 clones, 65% to 75% occurring once. The data derive from a study of cytomegalovirus exposure and HLA in healthy donors. Looked up from germline, CDR1 is SNHLY and CDR2 is FYNNEI. J gave up 7 bases and V 0 bases, and 3 bases lay outside the gene matches. The CDR3 extends over 15 amino acids. This clonotype was obtained from a female donor in good health and CMV-seronegative. This rearrangement joins TRBV2 to TRBJ1-4, with 9 nucleotides matching TRBD1. The sample consisted of PBMCs. DNA for the CDR3: TGTGCCAGCAGTGAAGCGCCGGGACAGGGTGAAAAACTGTTTTTT. This sequence encodes CASSEAPGQGEKLFF. Full variable domain (remainder filled in from reference TRBV2 and TRBJ1-4): EPEVTQTPSHQVTQMGQEVILRCVPISNHLYFYWYRQILGQKVEFLVSFYNNEISEKSEIFDDQFSVERPDGSNFTLKIRSTKLEDSAMYFCASSEAPGQGEKLFFGSGTQLSVL.